This T cell receptor (beta chain) was sequenced for a study of T cell repertoires in cytomegalovirus infection. MiXCR, applied by TCRdb to the reads, yields one record per CDR3 protein. Among some 150,000 distinct CDR3 sequences listed, about 6% were seen once. CDR3 length equals 16 residues. Germline V CDR1 and CDR2: MNHGY, SAAAGT. Trimming removed 6 bases from V and 4 bases from J, with 19 bases in between. Study-level results: Cumulative frequency of public TCR beta families picked out carriers of CMV plus the relevant HLA.

This clonotype was seen more than once but under ten times. The antigen remains undetermined. This sequence originates from a human donor in good health (CMV status not recorded). Some clones in this sample may be carry-over from other donors' samples. The J gene is TRBJ1-5, the V gene TRBV6-8, with D unclear. The sample comprised PBMCs. The CDR3 sequence: CASRRPHRKDNQPQHF. The CDR3 DNA is TGTGCCAGCAGGCGACCCCATAGGAAGGATAATCAGCCCCAGCATTTT.